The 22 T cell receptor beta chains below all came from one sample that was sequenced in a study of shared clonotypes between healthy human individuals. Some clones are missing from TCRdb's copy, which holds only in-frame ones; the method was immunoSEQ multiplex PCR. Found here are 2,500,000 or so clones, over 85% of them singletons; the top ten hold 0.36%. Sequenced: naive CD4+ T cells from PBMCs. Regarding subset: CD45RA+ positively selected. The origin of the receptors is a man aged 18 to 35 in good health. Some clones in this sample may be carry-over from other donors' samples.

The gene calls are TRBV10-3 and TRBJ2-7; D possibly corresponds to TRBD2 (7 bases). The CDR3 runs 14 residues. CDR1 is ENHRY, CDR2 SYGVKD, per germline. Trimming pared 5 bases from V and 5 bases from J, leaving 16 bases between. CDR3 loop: CAISTGRERNEQYF. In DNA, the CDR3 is TGTGCCATCAGTACAGGGAGGGAAAGGAACGAGCAGTACTTC.

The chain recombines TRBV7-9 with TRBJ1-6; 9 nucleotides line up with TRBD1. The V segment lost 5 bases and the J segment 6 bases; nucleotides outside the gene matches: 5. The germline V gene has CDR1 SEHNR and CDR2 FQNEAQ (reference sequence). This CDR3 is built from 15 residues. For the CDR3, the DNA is TGTGCCAGCAGCGTCGGGGACAGGGCTAATTCACCCCTCCACTTT. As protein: CASSVGDRANSPLHF.

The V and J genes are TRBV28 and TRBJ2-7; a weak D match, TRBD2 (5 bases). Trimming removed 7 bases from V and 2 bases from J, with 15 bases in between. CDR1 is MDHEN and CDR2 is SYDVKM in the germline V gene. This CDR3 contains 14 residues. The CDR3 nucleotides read TGTGCCAGCACCCTTACCGGAGGCACCTACGAGCAGTACTTC. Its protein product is CASTLTGGTYEQYF. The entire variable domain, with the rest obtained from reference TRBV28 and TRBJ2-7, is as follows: DVKVTQSSRYLVKRTGEKVFLECVQDMDHENMFWYRQDPGLGLRLIYFSYDVKMKEKGDIPEGYSVSREKKERFSLILESASTNQTSMYLCASTLTGGTYEQYFGPGTRLTVT.

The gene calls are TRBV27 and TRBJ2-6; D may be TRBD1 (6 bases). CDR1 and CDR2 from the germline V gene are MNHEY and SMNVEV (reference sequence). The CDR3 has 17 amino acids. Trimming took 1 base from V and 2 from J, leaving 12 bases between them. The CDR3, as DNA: TGTGCCAGCAGTTTATGGCCCAGGGGAGCTGGGGCCAACGTCCTGACTTTC. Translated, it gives CASSLWPRGAGANVLTF.

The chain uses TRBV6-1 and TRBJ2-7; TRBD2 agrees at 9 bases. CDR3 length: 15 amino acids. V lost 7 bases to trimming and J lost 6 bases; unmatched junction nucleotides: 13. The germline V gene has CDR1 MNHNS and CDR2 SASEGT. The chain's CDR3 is CASTEYSGRSFEQYF. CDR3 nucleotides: TGTGCCAGCACTGAGTATAGCGGGAGATCGTTCGAGCAGTACTTC.

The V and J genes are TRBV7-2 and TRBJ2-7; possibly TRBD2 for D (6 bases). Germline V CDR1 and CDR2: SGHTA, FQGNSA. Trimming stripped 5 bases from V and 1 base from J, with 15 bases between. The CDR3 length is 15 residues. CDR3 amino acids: CASSGQRGRSYEQYF. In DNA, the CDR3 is TGTGCCAGCAGCGGCCAACGGGGGAGGTCCTACGAGCAGTACTTC.

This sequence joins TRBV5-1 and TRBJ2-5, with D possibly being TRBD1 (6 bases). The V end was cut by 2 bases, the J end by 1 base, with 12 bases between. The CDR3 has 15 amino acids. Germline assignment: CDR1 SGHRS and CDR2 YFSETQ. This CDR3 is CASSFTRTAQETQYF. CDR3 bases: TGCGCCAGCAGCTTTACCCGGACAGCCCAAGAGACCCAGTACTTC. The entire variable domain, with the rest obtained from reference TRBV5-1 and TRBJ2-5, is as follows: KAGVTQTPRYLIKTRGQQVTLSCSPISGHRSVSWYQQTPGQGLQFLFEYFSETQRNKGNFPGRFSGRQFSNSRSEMNVSTLELGDSALYLCASSFTRTAQETQYFGPGTRLLVL.

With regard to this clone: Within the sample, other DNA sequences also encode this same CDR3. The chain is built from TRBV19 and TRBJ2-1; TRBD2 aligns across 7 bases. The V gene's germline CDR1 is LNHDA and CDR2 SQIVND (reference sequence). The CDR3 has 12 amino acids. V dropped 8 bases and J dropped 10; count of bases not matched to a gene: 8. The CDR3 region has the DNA TGTGCCAGTTCCACCCTCGGGGGGGAGCAGTTCTTC. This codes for CASSTLGGEQFF.

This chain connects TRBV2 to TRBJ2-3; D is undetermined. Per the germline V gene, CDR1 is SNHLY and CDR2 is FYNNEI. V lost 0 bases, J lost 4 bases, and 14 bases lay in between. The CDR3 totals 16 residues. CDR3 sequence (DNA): TGTGCCAGCAGTGAAGCGGGAAGGTCTCCACCAGATACGCAGTATTTT. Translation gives CASSEAGRSPPDTQYF.

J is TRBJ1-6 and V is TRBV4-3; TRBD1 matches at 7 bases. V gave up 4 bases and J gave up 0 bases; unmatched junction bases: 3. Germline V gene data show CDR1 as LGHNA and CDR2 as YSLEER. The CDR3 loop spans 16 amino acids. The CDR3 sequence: CASSLRGSSYNSPLHF. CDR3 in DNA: TGCGCCAGCAGCCTCAGGGGGAGCTCCTATAATTCACCCCTCCACTTT.

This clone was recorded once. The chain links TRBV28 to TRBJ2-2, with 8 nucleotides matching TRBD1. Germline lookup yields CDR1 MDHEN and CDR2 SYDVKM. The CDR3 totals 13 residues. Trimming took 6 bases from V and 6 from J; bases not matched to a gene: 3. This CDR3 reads CASSSGGPGELFF. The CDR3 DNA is TGTGCCAGCAGCTCAGGGGGCCCCGGGGAGCTGTTTTTT. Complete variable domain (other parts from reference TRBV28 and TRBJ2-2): DVKVTQSSRYLVKRTGEKVFLECVQDMDHENMFWYRQDPGLGLRLIYFSYDVKMKEKGDIPEGYSVSREKKERFSLILESASTNQTSMYLCASSSGGPGELFFGEGSRLTVL.

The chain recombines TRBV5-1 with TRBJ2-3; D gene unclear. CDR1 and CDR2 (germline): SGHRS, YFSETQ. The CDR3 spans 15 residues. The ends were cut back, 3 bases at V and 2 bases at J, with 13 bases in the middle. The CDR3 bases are TGCGCCAGCAGCTCCCGACAAGGCCCCACAGATACGCAGTATTTT. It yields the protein CASSSRQGPTDTQYF.

CDR3 region: CASSSNRGDNYNEQFF. The CDR3 nucleotides read TGTGCCAGCAGCTCGAACAGGGGAGATAACTACAATGAGCAGTTCTTC. This chain connects TRBV7-2 to TRBJ2-1, with TRBD1 matching over 7 bases. The length of the CDR3 is 16 residues. Per germline, CDR1 SGHTA and CDR2 FQGNSA. The junction had 9 bases not matched to a gene; V was cut back by 4 bases and J by 3 bases.

CDR3 loop: CASSLTPNYGYTF. CDR3 bases: TGTGCCAGCAGCTTGACACCTAACTATGGCTACACCTTC. J is TRBJ1-2 and V is TRBV5-8; D gene uncertain. The CDR3 spans 13 residues. Trimming stripped 1 base from V and 0 bases from J, with 4 bases between. The V gene's germline CDR1 is SGHTS and CDR2 YDEGEE.

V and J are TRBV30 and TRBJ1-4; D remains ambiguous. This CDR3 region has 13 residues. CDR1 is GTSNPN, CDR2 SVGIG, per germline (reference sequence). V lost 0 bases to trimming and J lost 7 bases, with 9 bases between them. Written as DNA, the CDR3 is TGTGCCTGGAGTGTACGGGAGGGTGAAAAACTGTTTTTT. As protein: CAWSVREGEKLFF.

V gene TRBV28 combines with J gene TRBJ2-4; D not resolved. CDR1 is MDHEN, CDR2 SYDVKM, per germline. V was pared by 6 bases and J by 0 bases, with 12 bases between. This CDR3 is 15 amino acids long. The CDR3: CASRPLRVAKNIQYF. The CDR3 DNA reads TGTGCCAGCAGACCCCTCCGGGTAGCCAAAAACATTCAGTACTTC.

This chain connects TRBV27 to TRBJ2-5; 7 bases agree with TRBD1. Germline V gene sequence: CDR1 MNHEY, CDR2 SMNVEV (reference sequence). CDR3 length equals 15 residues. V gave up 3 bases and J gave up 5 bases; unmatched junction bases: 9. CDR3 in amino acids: CASSLGQGERETQYF. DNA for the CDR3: TGTGCCAGCAGTTTGGGGCAGGGGGAGAGGGAGACCCAGTACTTC.

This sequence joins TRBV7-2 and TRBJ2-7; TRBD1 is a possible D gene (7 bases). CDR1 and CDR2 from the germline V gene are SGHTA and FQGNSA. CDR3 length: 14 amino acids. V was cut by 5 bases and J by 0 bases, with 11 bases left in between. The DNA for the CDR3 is TGTGCCAGCAGCGGGAGGACAGGCTCCTACGAGCAGTACTTC. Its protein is CASSGRTGSYEQYF.

DNA of the CDR3: TGCGCCAGCAGCTTGGGACAGGGGGCTACAACTAATGAAAAACTGTTTTTT. Translated: CASSLGQGATTNEKLFF. The chain joins TRBV5-1 to TRBJ1-4; 10 nucleotides line up with TRBD1. CDR3 length: 17 amino acids. V lost 0 bases, J lost 0 bases, and 2 bases stayed unmatched. Per germline, CDR1 SGHRS and CDR2 YFSETQ.

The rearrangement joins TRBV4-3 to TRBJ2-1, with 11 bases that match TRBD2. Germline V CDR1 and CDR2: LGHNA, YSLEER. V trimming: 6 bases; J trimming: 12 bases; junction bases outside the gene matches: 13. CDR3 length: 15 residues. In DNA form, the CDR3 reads TGCGCCAGCAGACCAACTTTGCTAGCGGGAGGACCGCAGTTCTTC. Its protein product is CASRPTLLAGGPQFF.

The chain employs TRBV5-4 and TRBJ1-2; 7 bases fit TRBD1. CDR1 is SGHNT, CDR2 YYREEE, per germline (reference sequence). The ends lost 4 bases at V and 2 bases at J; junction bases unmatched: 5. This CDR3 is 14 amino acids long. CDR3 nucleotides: TGTGCCAGCAGCCGGGGACAGACCAACTATGGCTACACCTTC. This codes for CASSRGQTNYGYTF.

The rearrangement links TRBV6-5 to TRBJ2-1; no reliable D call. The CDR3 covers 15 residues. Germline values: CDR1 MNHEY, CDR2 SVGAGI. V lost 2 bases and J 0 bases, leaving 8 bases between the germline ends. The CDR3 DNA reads TGTGCCAGCAGTTACGGAGCGAGCTCCTACAATGAGCAGTTCTTC. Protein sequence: CASSYGASSYNEQFF.